This T cell receptor beta chain was identified during a study of blood T cell repertoires in COVID-19. Study overall: The United States, Italy and Spain supplied acute and convalescent COVID-19 samples. T cells, B-cell-depleted T cells, or PBMCs supplied cDNA or gDNA.

This clone was detected only once. Per the authors' pipeline: Amplification of reference gene primers provided the estimated nucleated cell counts. The table came from immunoSEQ multiplex PCR; TCRdb's copy has only in-frame clones and leaves some out. The DNA gave D and trimming, while V, J and clone size come from that table. The sample has around 200,000 clones, 70% to 90% seen once. From germline, CDR1 is SGHNT and CDR2 YYREEE (reference sequence). The length of the CDR3 is 19 residues. The J segment lost 6 bases and the V segment lost 3 bases, leaving 20 bases of the junction unmatched. Specimen: peripheral blood. The J gene is TRBJ1-1, the V gene TRBV5-4, with 10 bases aligning to TRBD1. This clonotype originated in a man younger than 45 with acute or convalescent COVID-19. The CDR3 is CASSSAHDRGRTLGAEAFF. The CDR3 coding sequence is TGTGCCAGCAGCTCCGCCCATGACAGGGGGCGCACCCTAGGGGCTGAAGCTTTCTTT.